This entry lists 10 T cell receptor beta chains sequenced from one sample in a study of blood T cell repertoires in COVID-19. Data came from immunoSEQ multiplex PCR; TCRdb stores just in-frame clones and leaves some out. The data hold more than 110,000 clones, with roughly 85% observed a single time. Input material: peripheral blood. These receptors all come from a man in his 60s with acute or convalescent COVID-19.

The table lists this clone with a count of one. The rearrangement joins TRBV14 to TRBJ2-5; D unresolved. V gave up 0 bases and J gave up 5 bases, with 13 bases separating them. The CDR3 sequence is 15 residues long. The germline V gene encodes CDR1 SGHDN and CDR2 FVKESK. The CDR3 DNA sequence: TGTGCCAGCAGCCAAGACGGAGATCGTTGGGAGACCCAGTACTTC. It encodes CASSQDGDRWETQYF.

The chain couples TRBV28 to TRBJ1-3; no definite D call. V was clipped by 2 bases and J by 4 bases, with 3 bases between them. In germline, CDR1 is MDHEN, CDR2 SYDVKM. The length of the CDR3 is 12 residues. In DNA form, the CDR3 reads TGTGCCAGCAGTTTAACAGGAAACACCATATATTTT. It is translated as CASSLTGNTIYF.

This chain connects TRBV28 to TRBJ1-1; TRBD1 might be the D (6 bases). Germline CDR1 and CDR2: MDHEN and SYDVKM. The V and J ends lost 6 bases and 1 base respectively, with 12 bases between them. This CDR3 is 14 amino acids long. CDR3 sequence: CASSRQARNTEAFF. The DNA of the CDR3 is TGTGCCAGCAGCCGACAGGCTAGGAACACTGAAGCTTTCTTT.

This chain connects TRBV6-5 to TRBJ1-6; TRBD1 might be the D (5 bases). V lost 3 bases, J lost 7 bases, and 16 bases lay in between. CDR1 MNHEY and CDR2 SVGAGI come from the germline V gene. This CDR3 contains 16 residues. CDR3 bases: TGTGCCAGCAGTTATGACTCGGACATCTCAAATTCACCCCTCCACTTT. Translation gives CASSYDSDISNSPLHF.

V is TRBV5-6 and J is TRBJ1-6; the match to TRBD1 covers 7 bases. The CDR3 contains 14 residues. Germline CDR1 is SGHDT and CDR2 is YYEEEE. Germline trimming cut 2 bases from V and 6 bases from J; bases unmatched to any gene: 2. CDR3 in DNA: TGTGCCAGCAGCTTCGGACAGGCTAATTCACCCCTCCACTTT. Translating gives CASSFGQANSPLHF.

The chain recombines TRBV5-6 with TRBJ2-2; TRBD2 matches 7 bases. The CDR3 covers 16 residues. CDR1 is SGHDT, CDR2 YYEEEE, per germline. V lost 5 bases and J lost 2; bases outside the gene matches: 9. The CDR3 sequence is CASRMGGARNTGELFF. CDR3 nucleotides: TGTGCCAGCAGAATGGGAGGGGCGAGAAACACCGGGGAGCTGTTTTTT.

This clone appeared once. The chain couples TRBV4-3 to TRBJ2-2, with D hard to call. Deletions cut 4 bases from V and 6 bases from J, with 12 bases between. This CDR3 has 14 amino acids. Per the germline V gene, CDR1 is LGHNA and CDR2 is YSLEER. The CDR3 nucleotides are TGCGCCAGCAGCCCGCGTGTGGAGCCCGGGGAGCTGTTTTTT. It is translated as CASSPRVEPGELFF.

The rearrangement links TRBV7-8 to TRBJ1-6; 8 bases are a match to TRBD1. The CDR3 spans 16 residues. Germline trimming cut 2 bases from V and 7 bases from J; bases unmatched to any gene: 7. Germline CDR1 and CDR2: SGHVS and FQNEAQ. Here the CDR3 reads CASSLTETGVNSPLHF. The CDR3 bases are TGTGCCAGCAGCTTAACAGAGACAGGGGTAAATTCACCCCTCCACTTT. The whole variable domain, remainder taken from reference TRBV7-8 and TRBJ1-6, is GAGVSQSPRYKVAKRGQDVALRCDPISGHVSLFWYQQALGQGPEFLTYFQNEAQLDKSGLPSDRFFAERPEGSVSTLKIQRTQQEDSAVYLCASSLTETGVNSPLHFGNGTRLTVT.

The CDR3, as DNA: TGTGCCAGCAGCTTAGATCTCGGGGGGAACACTGAAGCTTTCTTT. As protein: CASSLDLGGNTEAFF. The genes are TRBV11-2 and TRBJ1-1; weak D call: TRBD1 (5 bases). Trimming took 0 bases from V and 1 from J, leaving 9 bases between them. The CDR3 extends over 15 amino acids. Germline V CDR1 and CDR2: SGHAT, FQNNGV.

In this sample, this clone turned up a few times. This chain links TRBV7-9 with TRBJ2-2; TRBD2 is a possible D gene (6 bases). Germline assignment: CDR1 SEHNR and CDR2 FQNEAQ (reference sequence). V was pared by 5 bases and J by 6 bases, with 10 bases between. The CDR3 sequence is 13 residues long. CDR3 bases: TGTGCCAGCAGCGCCTCGGGAGCCGGGGAGCTGTTTTTT. Encoded protein: CASSASGAGELFF. Filled out from reference TRBV7-9 and TRBJ2-2, the complete variable domain reads DTGVSQNPRHKITKRGQNVTFRCDPISEHNRLYWYRQTLGQGPEFLTYFQNEAQLEKSRLLSDRFSAERPKGSFSTLEIQRTEQGDSAMYLCASSASGAGELFFGEGSRLTVL.